These 18 T cell receptor beta chains were sequenced from one sample in a study of OX40 agonist ivuxolimab in advanced cancers. Profiled with immunoSEQ multiplex PCR; TCRdb holds only in-frame clones, not every one. The sample shows some 40,000 clones, roughly nine tenths of them seen only once. The sample here was CD4+ or CD8+ T cells sorted from blood, taken in a trial of the OX40 agonist ivuxolimab. The receptors derive from an adult with an advanced solid tumor such as melanoma, head and neck, liver or kidney cancer.

This chain joins TRBV13 and TRBJ1-1, with D tentatively TRBD1 (5 bases). Deletions cut 5 bases from V and 2 bases from J, with 21 bases between. Germline loops: CDR1 PRHDT, CDR2 FYEKMQ (reference sequence). The length of the CDR3 is 17 residues. The CDR3 sequence is CASSIGGFFGSNTEAFF. Here the CDR3 DNA reads TGTGCCAGCAGCATTGGGGGATTCTTTGGTTCAAACACTGAAGCTTTCTTT.

This clone came up once. V gene TRBV7-9 combines with J gene TRBJ2-7; D is undetermined. Germline V gene sequence: CDR1 SEHNR, CDR2 FQNEAQ (reference sequence). The CDR3 has 15 amino acids. V dropped 1 base and J dropped 6 bases, with 16 bases sitting between them. CDR3 nucleotide sequence: TGTGCCAGCAGCTTAGTAGTTGGCTGGCATAGCGAGCAGTACTTC. Residues: CASSLVVGWHSEQYF.

The CDR3, as DNA: TGCGCCAGCAGCGCCACTAGCGGGAGGTCCTACGAGCAGTACTTC. Its translation is CASSATSGRSYEQYF. The chain combines TRBV5-1 with TRBJ2-7, with TRBD2 matching 12 bases. V shed 4 bases and J 1 base; nucleotides not matched to a gene: 3. The CDR3 totals 15 residues. CDR1 is SGHRS and CDR2 is YFSETQ in the germline V gene.

The chain couples TRBV28 to TRBJ2-7, with a tentative D call TRBD2 (6 bases). The CDR3 contains 15 residues. The germline V gene has CDR1 MDHEN and CDR2 SYDVKM. Between the trimmed V and J ends, which lost 5 bases and 4 bases, there was a span of 18 bases. The CDR3 spells CASSGVGGESYEQYF. The CDR3 coding sequence is TGTGCCAGCAGTGGCGTAGGCGGGGAGTCTTACGAGCAGTACTTC.

This clone appeared a single time. The V and J genes are TRBV19 and TRBJ1-1, with D unresolved. This CDR3 spans 15 amino acids. Germline CDR1 is LNHDA and CDR2 is SQIVND (reference sequence). Trimming shortened V by 3 bases and J by 3 bases, and 14 bases separated the two germline ends. The CDR3 coding sequence is TGTGCCAGTAGTATGAGGCGGACCTGGGACACTGAAGCTTTCTTT. It translates to CASSMRRTWDTEAFF.

The V gene is TRBV28, the J gene TRBJ2-7; D unresolved. The V end lost 7 bases, the J end lost 1 base, and 11 bases lay between the germline ends. Germline V CDR1 and CDR2: MDHEN, SYDVKM. The CDR3 is 13 residues long. The CDR3: CASTLGKSYEQYF. For the CDR3, the DNA is TGTGCCAGCACCTTGGGAAAGTCCTACGAGCAGTACTTC.

This chain connects TRBV10-3 to TRBJ1-2, with no clear D. The CDR3 sequence is 12 residues long. With 3 bases removed from V and 1 base from J, the gap between germline ends came to 3 bases. In germline, CDR1 is ENHRY, CDR2 SYGVKD. CDR3 protein: CAISENNYGYTF. In nucleotides, the CDR3 is TGTGCCATCAGTGAAAATAACTATGGCTACACCTTC.

The V and J genes are TRBV10-3 and TRBJ2-7, with a possible D match to TRBD2 (6 bases). Germline V gene data show CDR1 as ENHRY and CDR2 as SYGVKD. Trimming pared 6 bases from V and 2 bases from J, leaving 23 bases between. The CDR3 sequence is 17 residues long. CDR3 amino acids: CAIRRGQVGLGTYEQYF. DNA of the CDR3: TGTGCCATCAGGCGGGGCCAGGTGGGGTTGGGGACCTACGAGCAGTACTTC.

The chain joins TRBV30 to TRBJ1-2, with D unresolved. The germline V gene has CDR1 GTSNPN and CDR2 SVGIG (reference sequence). Trimming took 1 base from V and 2 from J, leaving 14 bases between them. The CDR3 is 15 residues long. The DNA of the CDR3 is TGTGCCTGGAGTGCCGGGATTTTCCCCAACTATGGCTACACCTTC. This gives the protein CAWSAGIFPNYGYTF. The variable domain in full, completed from reference TRBV30 and TRBJ1-2, reads SQTIHQWPATLVQPVGSPLSLECTVEGTSNPNLYWYRQAAGRGLQLLFYSVGIGQISSEVPQNLSASRPQDRQFILSSKKLLLSDSGFYLCAWSAGIFPNYGYTFGSGTRLTVV.

J is TRBJ1-1 and V is TRBV30, with unresolved D. Trimming removed 5 bases from V and 4 bases from J, with 8 bases in between. Germline V gives CDR1 GTSNPN, CDR2 SVGIG (reference sequence). The CDR3 runs 11 residues. The CDR3 DNA follows: TGTGCCTGGGACGCCCCCACTGAAGCTTTCTTT. As protein: CAWDAPTEAFF.

The chain has TRBV7-6 and TRBJ2-7, with D unclear. The ends were cut back, 3 bases at V and 2 bases at J, with 8 bases in the middle. Germline values: CDR1 SGHVS, CDR2 FNYEAQ. This CDR3 is 13 amino acids long. The CDR3 here is CASSFGLAYEQYF. For the CDR3, the DNA is TGTGCCAGCAGCTTTGGATTAGCCTACGAGCAGTACTTC.

Judged by abundance, this clone is medium-sized. The chain has TRBV7-6 and TRBJ1-5, with 9 positions matching TRBD1. CDR3 length: 15 amino acids. Trimming took 2 bases from V and 5 from J; bases not matched to a gene: 4. Germline loops: CDR1 SGHVS, CDR2 FNYEAQ. CDR3 protein: CASSLRTGEDQPQHF. The CDR3 DNA reads as TGTGCCAGCAGCTTACGGACAGGGGAGGATCAGCCCCAGCATTTT.

The rearrangement uses TRBV9 and TRBJ2-5; 8 nucleotides agree with TRBD1. The DNA matches TRBJ2-7 better at its end, which makes the J call doubtful. This CDR3 is 14 amino acids long. Germline CDR1 is SGDLS and CDR2 is YYNGEE. CDR3 region: CASSVGGQGYEQYF. CDR3 in DNA: TGTGCCAGCAGCGTAGGCGGACAGGGCTACGAGCAGTACTTC.

J is TRBJ2-5 and V is TRBV11-2; TRBD1 agrees at 12 bases. CDR1 is SGHAT, CDR2 FQNNGV, per germline. J gave up 5 bases and V 3 bases, and 4 bases lay outside the gene matches. The CDR3 loop spans 15 amino acids. The CDR3 bases are TGTGCCAGCAGCTTCCGGGACAGGGGGCACGAGACCCAGTACTTC. It is translated as CASSFRDRGHETQYF.

The CDR3 reads CASAPKLQGLLWYTF. The CDR3 bases are TGTGCCAGCGCACCCAAGCTACAGGGGCTTTTGTGGTACACCTTC. The chain carries TRBV5-6 and TRBJ1-2; 7 nucleotides match TRBD1. Losses at the gene ends were 7 bases for V and 11 bases for J; bases not matched to a gene: 20. This CDR3 spans 15 amino acids. The germline V gene has CDR1 SGHDT and CDR2 YYEEEE.

This clone has only one observation. The chain uses TRBV9 and TRBJ2-5; perhaps TRBD2 as D (5 bases). The CDR3 contains 14 residues. V dropped 4 bases and J dropped 5 bases, with 15 bases sitting between them. CDR1 and CDR2 from the germline V gene are SGDLS and YYNGEE. The DNA for the CDR3 is TGTGCCAGCAGCCCGGGGTCGGGAAAGGAGACCCAGTACTTC. Protein product: CASSPGSGKETQYF.

The chain couples TRBV6-5 to TRBJ2-7; TRBD1 aligns across 7 bases. Per germline, CDR1 MNHEY and CDR2 SVGAGI. This CDR3 has 14 amino acids. The V segment lost 4 bases and the J segment 1 base; nucleotides outside the gene matches: 4. The DNA for the CDR3 is TGTGCCAGCAGTTTAGGGGACAGTTCCTACGAGCAGTACTTC. Its protein is CASSLGDSSYEQYF.

This clone showed up just once. The chain carries TRBV9 and TRBJ2-7, with 12 nucleotides matching TRBD2. There are 14 residues in the CDR3. Per germline, CDR1 SGDLS and CDR2 YYNGEE. V lost 0 bases and J lost 6; bases outside the gene matches: 1. Written as DNA, the CDR3 is TGTGCCAGCAGCGTAGGGACTAGCGGGGCCGAGCAGTACTTC. The encoded protein is CASSVGTSGAEQYF.